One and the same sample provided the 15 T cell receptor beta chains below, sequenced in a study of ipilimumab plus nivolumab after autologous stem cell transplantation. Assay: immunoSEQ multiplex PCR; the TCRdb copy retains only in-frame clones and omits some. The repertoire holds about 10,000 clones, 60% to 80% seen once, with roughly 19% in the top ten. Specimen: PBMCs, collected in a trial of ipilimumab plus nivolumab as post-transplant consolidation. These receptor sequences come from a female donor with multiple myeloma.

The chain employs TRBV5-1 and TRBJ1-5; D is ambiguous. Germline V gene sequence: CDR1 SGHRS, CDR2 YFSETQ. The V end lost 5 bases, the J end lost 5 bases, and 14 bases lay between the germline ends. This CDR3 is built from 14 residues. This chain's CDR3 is CASRCTQIYQPQHF. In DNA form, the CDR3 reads TGCGCCAGCAGATGCACACAGATATATCAGCCCCAGCATTTT.

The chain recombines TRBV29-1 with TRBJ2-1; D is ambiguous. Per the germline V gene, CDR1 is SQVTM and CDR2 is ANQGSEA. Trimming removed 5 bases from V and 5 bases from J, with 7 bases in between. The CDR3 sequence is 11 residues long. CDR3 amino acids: CSVRPNNEQFF. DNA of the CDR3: TGCAGCGTTCGTCCGAACAATGAGCAGTTCTTC.

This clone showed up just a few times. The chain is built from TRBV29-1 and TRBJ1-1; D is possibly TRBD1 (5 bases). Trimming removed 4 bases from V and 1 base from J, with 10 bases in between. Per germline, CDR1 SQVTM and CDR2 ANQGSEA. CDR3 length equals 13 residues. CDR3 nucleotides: TGCAGCGTTGTAGCCAGGGAGAACACTGAAGCTTTCTTT. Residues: CSVVARENTEAFF.

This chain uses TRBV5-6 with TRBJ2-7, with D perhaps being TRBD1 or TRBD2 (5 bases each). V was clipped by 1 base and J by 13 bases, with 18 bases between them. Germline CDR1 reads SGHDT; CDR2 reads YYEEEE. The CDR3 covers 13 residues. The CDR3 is CASSLLGSGTGYF. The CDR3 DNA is TGTGCCAGCAGCTTGCTCGGGTCCGGGACGGGCTACTTC.

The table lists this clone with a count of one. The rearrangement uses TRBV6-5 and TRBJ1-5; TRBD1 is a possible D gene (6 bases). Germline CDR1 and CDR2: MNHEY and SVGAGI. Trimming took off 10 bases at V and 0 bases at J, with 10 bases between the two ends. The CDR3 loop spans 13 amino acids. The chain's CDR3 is CAIGQYSNQPQHF. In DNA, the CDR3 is TGTGCCATAGGACAGTATAGCAATCAGCCCCAGCATTTT.

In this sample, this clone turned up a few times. The CDR3 protein is CASSQAPGRSYEQYF. The CDR3, as DNA: TGCGCCAGCAGCCAAGCTCCCGGGCGGTCATACGAGCAGTACTTC. This chain links TRBV4-3 with TRBJ2-7; D is unclear. Trimming pared 1 base from V and 4 bases from J, leaving 14 bases between. The CDR3 is 15 amino acids. CDR1 LGHNA and CDR2 YSLEER come from the germline V gene.

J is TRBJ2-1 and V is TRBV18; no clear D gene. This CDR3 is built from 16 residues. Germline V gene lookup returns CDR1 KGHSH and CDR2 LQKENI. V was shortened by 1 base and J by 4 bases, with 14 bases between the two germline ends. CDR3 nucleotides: TGTGCCAGCTCACCACAGTTGGACGGATCTTACAATGAGCAGTTCTTC. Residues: CASSPQLDGSYNEQFF.

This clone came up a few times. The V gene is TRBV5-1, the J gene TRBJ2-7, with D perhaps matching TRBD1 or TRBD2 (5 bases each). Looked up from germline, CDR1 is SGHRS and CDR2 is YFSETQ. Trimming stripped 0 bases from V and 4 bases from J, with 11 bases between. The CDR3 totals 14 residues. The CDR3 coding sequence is TGCGCCAGCAGCTTGGCTTTGGGGGAGTACGAGCAGTACTTC. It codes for CASSLALGEYEQYF.

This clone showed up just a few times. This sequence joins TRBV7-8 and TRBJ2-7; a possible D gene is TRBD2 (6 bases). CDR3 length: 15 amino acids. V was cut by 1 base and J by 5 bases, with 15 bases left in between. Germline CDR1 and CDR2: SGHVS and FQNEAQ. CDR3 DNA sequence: TGTGCCAGCAGCTTAGTAGACGGGACGGGGGACGAGCAGTACTTC. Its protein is CASSLVDGTGDEQYF.

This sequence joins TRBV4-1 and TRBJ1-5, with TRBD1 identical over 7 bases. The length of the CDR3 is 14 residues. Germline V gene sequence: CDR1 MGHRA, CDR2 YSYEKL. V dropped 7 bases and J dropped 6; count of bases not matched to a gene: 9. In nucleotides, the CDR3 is TGCGCCAGCACCCCTGGGCAGGGGGTTCAGCCCCAGCATTTT. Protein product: CASTPGQGVQPQHF.

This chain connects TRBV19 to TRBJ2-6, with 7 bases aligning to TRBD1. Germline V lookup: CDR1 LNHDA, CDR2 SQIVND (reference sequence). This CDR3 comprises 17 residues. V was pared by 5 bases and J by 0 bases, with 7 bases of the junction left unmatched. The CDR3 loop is CASSWDRRSSGANVLTF. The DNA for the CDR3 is TGTGCCAGTAGTTGGGACAGAAGATCCTCTGGGGCCAACGTCCTGACTTTC.

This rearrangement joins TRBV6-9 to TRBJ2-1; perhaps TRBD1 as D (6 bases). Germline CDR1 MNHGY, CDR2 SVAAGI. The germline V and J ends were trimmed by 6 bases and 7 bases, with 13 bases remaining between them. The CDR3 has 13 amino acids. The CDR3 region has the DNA TGTGCCAGCAGGCTCCAGGGGCGGAATGAGCAGTTCTTC. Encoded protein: CASRLQGRNEQFF.

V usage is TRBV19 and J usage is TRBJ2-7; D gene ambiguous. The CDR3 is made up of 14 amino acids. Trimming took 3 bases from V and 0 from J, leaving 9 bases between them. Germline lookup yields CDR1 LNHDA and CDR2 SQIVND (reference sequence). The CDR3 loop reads CASSIFSDSYEQYF. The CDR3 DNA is TGTGCCAGTAGTATTTTCTCGGACTCCTACGAGCAGTACTTC.

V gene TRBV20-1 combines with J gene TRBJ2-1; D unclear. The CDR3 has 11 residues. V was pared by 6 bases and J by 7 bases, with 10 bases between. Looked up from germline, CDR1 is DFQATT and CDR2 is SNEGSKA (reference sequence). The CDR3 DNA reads TGCAGTGCCCCGAACGTGAATGAGCAGTTCTTC. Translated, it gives CSAPNVNEQFF.

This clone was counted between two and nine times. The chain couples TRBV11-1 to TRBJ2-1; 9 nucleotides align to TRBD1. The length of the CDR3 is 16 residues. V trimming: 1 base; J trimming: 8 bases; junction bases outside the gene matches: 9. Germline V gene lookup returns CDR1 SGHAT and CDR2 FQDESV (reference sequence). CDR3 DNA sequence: TGTGCCAGCAGCTTAGATCTAGGACAGGGGAGTCATGAGCAGTTCTTC. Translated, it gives CASSLDLGQGSHEQFF.